The source of this T cell receptor beta chain is a study of Graves' ophthalmopathy and Graves' hyperthyroidism. There are many counts of this clonotype. Amplifying from RNA transcripts, the study obtained TCR beta CDR3 regions. First-round RT-PCR used HTBI primers; second-round multiplex PCR followed. Each CDR3 protein gets one entry after TCRdb re-called the multiplex PCR reads with MiXCR. This sample yields under 350,000 distinct CDR3 sequences, of which 15% to 20% are seen a single time; 10% to 15% belongs to the top ten. V dropped 2 bases and J dropped 4 bases, with 17 bases sitting between them. Looked up from germline, CDR1 is GTSNPN and CDR2 is SVGIG (reference sequence). The CDR3 is 15 residues long.

The rearrangement joins TRBV30 to TRBJ1-2; TRBD1 is a possible D gene (5 bases). This receptor was identified in an adult man with Graves' ophthalmopathy. The material sequenced was peripheral blood. This CDR3 is CAWSPRGGNFYGYTF. In DNA form, the CDR3 reads TGTGCCTGGAGTCCCCGGGGGGGGAATTTCTATGGCTACACCTTC.